Listed here are 14 T cell receptor beta chains from one sample, sequenced in a study of CD8+ T cells in alopecia areata. RNA, once extracted, was reverse transcribed into cDNA for use as the sequencing template. The protocol was immunoSEQ multiplex PCR, while the TCRdb copy is restricted to in-frame clones and leaves out a portion. There are 80,000 or so clones in the sample; roughly 70% occur only once, and about 20% lies in the top ten. Treatment of the sample: oral pan-JAK inhibitor, 5-10 mg twice daily. The source material was CD8+ T cells sorted from blood, sampled at week 24, from a patient treated with tofacitinib. The receptors derive from a human donor with alopecia areata.

This rearrangement joins TRBV4-3 to TRBJ2-1, with 7 nucleotides matching TRBD1. Germline V gives CDR1 LGHNA, CDR2 YSLEER. The CDR3 runs 17 residues. V trimming: 0 bases; J trimming: 7 bases; junction bases outside the gene matches: 12. Here the CDR3 reads CASSQDSPRGFVNEQFF. DNA of the CDR3: TGCGCCAGCAGCCAAGATTCCCCCAGGGGGTTTGTTAATGAGCAGTTCTTC.

V is TRBV5-1 and J is TRBJ1-1; tentative D call: TRBD1 (5 bases). Germline CDR1 and CDR2: SGHRS and YFSETQ. CDR3 length: 18 residues. Trimming took off 5 bases at V and 6 bases at J, with 29 bases between the two ends. The CDR3 DNA follows: TGCGCCAGCAGTTTCAGTGGGGTTGGGGGATCCCGAGGACCTGAAGCTTTCTTT. Translation: CASSFSGVGGSRGPEAFF. Full variable domain (outside the CDR3, taken from reference TRBV5-1 and TRBJ1-1): KAGVTQTPRYLIKTRGQQVTLSCSPISGHRSVSWYQQTPGQGLQFLFEYFSETQRNKGNFPGRFSGRQFSNSRSEMNVSTLELGDSALYLCASSFSGVGGSRGPEAFFGQGTRLTVV.

This chain joins TRBV4-1 and TRBJ1-1, with D unresolved. In germline, CDR1 is MGHRA, CDR2 YSYEKL. V lost 1 base, J lost 3 bases, and 15 bases lay in between. This CDR3 is 16 amino acids long. The chain's CDR3 is CASSQVAGRRHTEAFF. Written as DNA, the CDR3 is TGCGCCAGCAGCCAAGTTGCGGGCAGGAGACACACTGAAGCTTTCTTT.

The sample holds a few counts of this clone. The V gene is TRBV6-5, the J gene TRBJ2-7; the D call may be TRBD1 or TRBD2 (5 bases each). Between the trimmed V and J ends, which lost 0 bases and 0 bases, there was a span of 6 bases. The CDR3 loop spans 14 amino acids. The germline V gene encodes CDR1 MNHEY and CDR2 SVGAGI. The CDR3 region is CASSYSRGSYEQYF. The CDR3 DNA reads TGTGCCAGCAGTTACTCGAGGGGCTCCTACGAGCAGTACTTC.

V is TRBV7-2 and J is TRBJ1-2, with 7 bases fitting TRBD1. V shed 5 bases, J shed 9 bases, and the junction held 15 bases outside the gene matches. This CDR3 is 15 amino acids long. The germline gives CDR1 SGHTA, CDR2 FQGNSA. CDR3 sequence reads: CASSDRSQGTRSYTF. The CDR3 DNA reads TGTGCCAGCAGCGATCGGTCACAGGGGACGAGGAGCTACACCTTC. Full variable domain (remainder filled in from reference TRBV7-2 and TRBJ1-2): GAGVSQSPSNKVTEKGKDVELRCDPISGHTALYWYRQSLGQGLEFLIYFQGNSAPDKSGLPSDRFSAERTGGSVSTLTIQRTQQEDSAVYLCASSDRSQGTRSYTFGSGTRLTVV.

J is TRBJ2-7 and V is TRBV29-1; no clear D. V lost 4 bases to trimming and J lost 5 bases, with 9 bases between them. The CDR3 runs 11 residues. Germline CDR1 and CDR2: SQVTM and ANQGSEA. The CDR3 here is CSVGASHEQYF. The CDR3 region has the DNA TGCAGCGTTGGCGCGTCCCACGAGCAGTACTTC.

The chain couples TRBV10-3 to TRBJ2-5; 11 nucleotides align to TRBD2. CDR1 and CDR2 from the germline V gene are ENHRY and SYGVKD. The CDR3 is 15 residues long. Trimming took 6 bases from V and 5 from J; bases not matched to a gene: 8. CDR3 sequence reads: CAISSGTSGWETQYF. CDR3 sequence (DNA): TGTGCCATCAGCTCCGGGACTAGCGGCTGGGAGACCCAGTACTTC.

This chain links TRBV7-6 with TRBJ2-7; D is unclear. Trimming pared 8 bases from V and 1 base from J, leaving 12 bases between. Per germline, CDR1 SGHVS and CDR2 FNYEAQ. The length of the CDR3 is 13 residues. The CDR3 DNA sequence: TGTGCCAGCGAGCCCGCCGGATCCTACGAGCAGTACTTC. Amino acid sequence: CASEPAGSYEQYF.

The chain employs TRBV9 and TRBJ2-7; D gene uncertain. The CDR3 extends over 13 amino acids. The germline V gene has CDR1 SGDLS and CDR2 YYNGEE. V lost 3 bases to trimming and J lost 3 bases, with 10 bases between them. CDR3 sequence (DNA): TGTGCCAGCAGCGCGGCCCCCCTCTACGAGCAGTACTTC. Translating gives CASSAAPLYEQYF.

V gene TRBV14 combines with J gene TRBJ2-2; D not resolved. CDR3 length: 13 residues. The V end was cut by 0 bases, the J end by 8 bases, with 7 bases between. From germline, CDR1 is SGHDN and CDR2 FVKESK. CDR3: CASSQDPTGELFF. CDR3 bases: TGTGCCAGCAGCCAAGACCCGACAGGGGAGCTGTTTTTT.

V is TRBV9 and J is TRBJ1-2, with 7 bases identical to TRBD1. The CDR3 extends over 17 amino acids. The V and J ends lost 4 bases and 4 bases, in that order; junction bases with no gene match: 16. Germline V lookup: CDR1 SGDLS, CDR2 YYNGEE. The CDR3: CASSPSLQGTVPYGYTF. In DNA form, the CDR3 reads TGTGCCAGCAGCCCTAGTCTACAGGGGACGGTGCCCTATGGCTACACCTTC.

The V call is TRBV9, the J call TRBJ1-1; D is possibly TRBD1 (6 bases). The germline V gene has CDR1 SGDLS and CDR2 YYNGEE. This CDR3 region has 14 residues. Trimming pared 0 bases from V and 4 bases from J, leaving 10 bases between. CDR3 sequence: CASSVGQAGTEAFF. CDR3 bases: TGTGCCAGCAGCGTAGGACAGGCGGGCACTGAAGCTTTCTTT.

The V and J genes are TRBV9 and TRBJ2-3; 11 nucleotides align to TRBD2. CDR3 size: 16 residues. Trimming took 3 bases from V and 2 from J; bases not matched to a gene: 5. CDR1 and CDR2 (germline): SGDLS, YYNGEE. The CDR3 sequence is CASSAGLAASTDTQYF. The CDR3 DNA is TGTGCCAGCAGCGCGGGACTAGCGGCCTCCACAGATACGCAGTATTTT.

This chain links TRBV19 with TRBJ1-1; no reliable D call. Germline CDR1 reads LNHDA; CDR2 reads SQIVND (reference sequence). Trimming left V 4 bases short and J 1 base short, with 10 bases between. This CDR3 region has 14 residues. The DNA for the CDR3 is TGTGCCAGTAGTAGTTCAGGAGCGAACACTGAAGCTTTCTTT. It yields the protein CASSSSGANTEAFF.